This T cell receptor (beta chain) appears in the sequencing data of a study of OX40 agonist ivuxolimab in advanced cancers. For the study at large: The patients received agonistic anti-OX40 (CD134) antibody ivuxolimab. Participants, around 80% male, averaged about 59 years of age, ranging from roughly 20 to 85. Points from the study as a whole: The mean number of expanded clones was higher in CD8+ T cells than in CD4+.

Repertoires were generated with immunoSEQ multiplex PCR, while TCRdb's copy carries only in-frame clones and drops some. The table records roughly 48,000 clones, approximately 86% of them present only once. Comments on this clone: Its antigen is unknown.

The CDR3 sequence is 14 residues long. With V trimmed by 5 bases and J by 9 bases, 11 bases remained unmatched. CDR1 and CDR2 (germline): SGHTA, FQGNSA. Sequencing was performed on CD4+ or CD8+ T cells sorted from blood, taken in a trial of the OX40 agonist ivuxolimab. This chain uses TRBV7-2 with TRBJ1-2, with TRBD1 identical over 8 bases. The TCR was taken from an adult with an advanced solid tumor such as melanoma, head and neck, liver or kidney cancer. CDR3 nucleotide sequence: TGTGCCAGCAGCGCGACAGGGGTCACAGGAAGCTACACCTTC. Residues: CASSATGVTGSYTF.